A single T cell receptor (beta chain) is shown here with its context. This clone came up many times. Its antigen specificity is not known. No quality values exist for individual bases; no much larger clone is one base distant. The sample comes from a study of blood T cell repertoires in COVID-19 (dated by TCRdb to 2018 to 2021). Describing the broader study: The collaborator samples originated in the United States, Italy and Spain and spanned the acute and convalescent phases of COVID-19. The material from the prospective study consisted of cDNA or gDNA derived from T cells, B-cell-depleted T cells, or PBMCs. Samples were obtained from the ongoing ImmuneRACE study (first 160 participants) and from 950 to 1,500 subjects provided by 6 global collaborators. HLA class I and class II types, where available, came from metadata supplied by the sample provider rather than from assay-based typing. A freely available public database, intended as a resource for researchers studying the immune response to SARS-CoV-2, is where the repertoires were released. Subjects who had been exposed to COVID-19, were actively infected with it, or had recovered from it provided the deeply sampled blood TCRbeta repertoires that made up the dataset. Nearly every sample came with metadata listing a de-identified subject ID, COVID-19 status, age in years and sex.

Collaborating institutions collected whole blood in K2EDTA tubes following their own protocols. For TCRbeta analysis, collaborators shipped samples as frozen whole blood, isolated PBMCs, or DNA extracted from either of those sample types. The germline V gene encodes CDR1 LNHDA and CDR2 SQIVND (reference sequence). The V end gives up 7 bases and the J end 0 bases, leaving 11 bases in the junction not matched to a gene. Reading from cysteine to phenylalanine, the CDR3 counts 17 amino acids. This entry keeps only the CDR3 DNA: 51 bases, framed from base 1. Beyond this particular receptor, the publication reports: The quantity of clinical and demographic metadata differed by source and by participant and was supplied without curation.

TCRbeta CDR3 regions were amplified from genomic DNA by means of the immunoSEQ Assay, a bias-controlled multiplex PCR. In the source study's methods: Nucleated cell counts per sample were estimated from amplification of reference gene primers within the assay. To quantify the absolute abundance of each unique TCRbeta CDR3 rearrangement, sequence reads were collapsed and filtered. For each sample, productive Simpson clonality was calculated as the square root of Simpson's diversity index across productive rearrangements. What TCRdb holds here is the immuneACCESS table cut down to in-frame rearrangements. Part of the clones is not present; checked against another copy, under half of the missing clones reflect an unresolved V gene, and the others are unexplained. V and J calls and clone size follow that table, whereas D and trimming were derived from the DNA. Present in this sample are around 110,000 clones, 89% of which were seen just once. The ten largest clonotypes hold 4% to 6% of the sample.

The sample consisted of peripheral blood. The chain is made from TRBV19 and TRBJ1-5, with TRBD1 identical over 8 junction bases. The TCR sequence derives from a man aged 40-49 years with active or convalescent COVID-19. In nucleotides, the sequence is TGTGCCAGTACCCTTAGGACAGGGAGATATAGCAATCAGCCCCAGCATTTT. Translated, it reads CASTLRTGRYSNQPQHF. The entire variable domain, with the stretches around the CDR3 drawn from the reference TRBV19 and TRBJ1-5 proteins, is DGGITQSPKYLFRKEGQNVTLSCEQNLNHDAMYWYRQDPGQGLRLIYYSQIVNDFQKGDIAEGYSVSREKKESFPLTVTSAQKNPTAFYLCASTLRTGRYSNQPQHFGDGTRLSIL.